A single sample gave rise to the 13 T cell receptor beta chains below, sequenced in a study of blood T cell repertoires in COVID-19. Some clones are missing from TCRdb's copy, which holds only in-frame ones; the method was immunoSEQ multiplex PCR. The data contain some 290,000 clones, 90% of them singletons. Sequencing was done on a sample of peripheral blood. These receptors all come from a woman in her twenties or thirties with COVID-19, enrolled during active disease.

This chain links TRBV5-1 with TRBJ2-1; TRBD2 matches 8 bases. This CDR3 comprises 16 residues. The junction had 7 bases not matched to a gene; V was cut back by 0 bases and J by 5 bases. Germline V CDR1 and CDR2: SGHRS, YFSETQ. CDR3 sequence (DNA): TGCGCCAGCAGCTTGGCCGGGTTACTAGCGGACAATGAGCAGTTCTTC. It yields the protein CASSLAGLLADNEQFF.

The genes are TRBV18 and TRBJ2-3; D perhaps matches TRBD2 (6 bases). This CDR3 spans 17 amino acids. Germline assignment: CDR1 KGHSH and CDR2 LQKENI. Trimming took off 6 bases at V and 0 bases at J, with 19 bases between the two ends. CDR3 bases: TGTGCCAGCTCTCTACGCTCCCTAGCGAGTAGCACAGATACGCAGTATTTT. Protein sequence: CASSLRSLASSTDTQYF.

On this clone itself: The junction differs from germline at one of its ends, possibly a read error. The rearrangement links TRBV5-1 to TRBJ2-5; 7 bases match TRBD1. Germline lookup yields CDR1 SGHRS and CDR2 YFSETQ. The CDR3 runs to 16 residues. The CDR3 nucleotides are TGCGCCAGCTGCTTGGTGTCAGGGGGTTCCCCAGAGACCCAGTACTTC. This codes for CASCLVSGGSPETQYF.

Only one count was recorded for this clone. The chain is built from TRBV7-9 and TRBJ1-4; D gene unclear. Trimming removed 6 bases from V and 7 bases from J, with 15 bases in between. Germline V CDR1 and CDR2: SEHNR, FQNEAQ (reference sequence). CDR3 length: 14 residues. CDR3 bases: TGTGCCAGCAGTTCGGACTCTTTGGGTGAAAAACTGTTTTTT. Residues: CASSSDSLGEKLFF. The full variable domain, its missing parts supplied by reference TRBV7-9 and TRBJ1-4, is DTGVSQNPRHKITKRGQNVTFRCDPISEHNRLYWYRQTLGQGPEFLTYFQNEAQLEKSRLLSDRFSAERPKGSFSTLEIQRTEQGDSAMYLCASSSDSLGEKLFFGSGTQLSVL.

The chain carries TRBV11-2 and TRBJ2-2; TRBD1 is a possible D gene (6 bases). The germline V and J ends were trimmed by 7 bases and 1 base, with 16 bases remaining between them. This CDR3 comprises 16 residues. Germline loops: CDR1 SGHAT, CDR2 FQNNGV. DNA of the CDR3: TGTGCCAGCATCGCACTAGGGACAAAGAACACCGGGGAGCTGTTTTTT. Protein product: CASIALGTKNTGELFF.

This chain connects TRBV27 to TRBJ1-6; unclear D gene. Per the germline V gene, CDR1 is MNHEY and CDR2 is SMNVEV (reference sequence). V was trimmed by 8 bases and J by 0 bases, leaving 14 bases between them. The CDR3 covers 16 residues. The CDR3 DNA sequence: TGTGCCAGCTCCGGAGAACCGAGCTCCTATAATTCACCCCTCCACTTT. Translated: CASSGEPSSYNSPLHF.

The V call is TRBV7-2, the J call TRBJ2-2, with D possibly matching TRBD2 (6 bases). Germline CDR1 is SGHTA and CDR2 is FQGNSA. This CDR3 contains 15 residues. Trimming pared 2 bases from V and 7 bases from J, leaving 14 bases between. The CDR3 is CASSLSTGAGGELFF. The CDR3 bases are TGTGCCAGCAGCTTATCTACGGGAGCGGGCGGGGAGCTGTTTTTT.

In its sample, this clone was seen once. V gene TRBV4-1 combines with J gene TRBJ2-7; 11 bases are shared with TRBD2. The CDR3 has 15 amino acids. CDR1 and CDR2 from the germline V gene are MGHRA and YSYEKL. V lost 3 bases, J lost 3 bases, and 4 bases stayed unmatched. The DNA of the CDR3 is TGCGCCAGCAGCCAGACTAGCGGGGACTTCTACGAGCAGTACTTC. This translates into CASSQTSGDFYEQYF.

This chain joins TRBV7-9 and TRBJ2-1; a possible D gene is TRBD1 (6 bases). Germline values: CDR1 SEHNR, CDR2 FQNEAQ (reference sequence). Trimming stripped 5 bases from V and 4 bases from J, with 12 bases between. The CDR3 contains 14 residues. The DNA for the CDR3 is TGTGCCAGCAGCACCACAGGGAATTACAATGAGCAGTTCTTC. Translating gives CASSTTGNYNEQFF.

The rearrangement joins TRBV10-3 to TRBJ2-3; 12 bases are shared with TRBD2. V lost 2 bases, J lost 3 bases, and 6 bases stayed unmatched. The CDR3 covers 17 residues. Per the germline V gene, CDR1 is ENHRY and CDR2 is SYGVKD. As DNA, the CDR3 is TGTGCCATCAGTGAGACCCTGACTAGCGGGAGTACAGATACGCAGTATTTT. Its translation is CAISETLTSGSTDTQYF.

The chain couples TRBV28 to TRBJ1-6, with D unclear. With 5 bases removed from V and 9 bases from J, the gap between germline ends came to 11 bases. Germline-derived CDR1 and CDR2 are MDHEN and SYDVKM. The CDR3 has 13 amino acids. CDR3 sequence reads: CASSLPEVSPLHF. As DNA, the CDR3 is TGTGCCAGCAGTCTACCAGAGGTTTCACCCCTCCACTTT. The full variable domain, its missing parts supplied by reference TRBV28 and TRBJ1-6, is DVKVTQSSRYLVKRTGEKVFLECVQDMDHENMFWYRQDPGLGLRLIYFSYDVKMKEKGDIPEGYSVSREKKERFSLILESASTNQTSMYLCASSLPEVSPLHFGNGTRLTVT.

V gene TRBV5-1 combines with J gene TRBJ2-7; D may be TRBD2 (5 bases). Germline V gene sequence: CDR1 SGHRS, CDR2 YFSETQ. V lost 1 base to trimming and J lost 2 bases, with 10 bases between them. The CDR3 extends over 14 amino acids. The DNA of the CDR3 is TGCGCCAGCAGCTTGAGGGCCGGGACCTACGAGCAGTACTTC. Residues: CASSLRAGTYEQYF.

The chain joins TRBV30 to TRBJ1-2; 8 nucleotides line up with TRBD1. This CDR3 spans 13 amino acids. CDR1 is GTSNPN and CDR2 is SVGIG in the germline V gene (reference sequence). With 2 bases clipped from V and 1 base from J, the junction kept 0 bases outside the gene matches. CDR3 amino acids: CAWSTGGNYGYTF. CDR3 nucleotide sequence: TGTGCCTGGAGTACAGGGGGTAACTATGGCTACACCTTC.